This T cell receptor beta chain is drawn from a study of blood T cells in healthy people across ages. Trimming removed 4 bases from V and 0 bases from J; junction bases left unmatched: 10. This CDR3 has 17 amino acids. Germline-derived CDR1 and CDR2 are SGHVS and FQNEAQ. A J-beta primer mix and a sample-barcoded 5' primer were used in a second PCR of roughly 6 to 12 cycles. One entry per CDR3 protein, called by TCRdb with MiXCR from the 5' RACE reads. The repertoire includes roughly 1,000,000 distinct CDR3 sequences, around 25% of them detected once, and about 0.69% sits in the top ten. Study outcomes and limitations: Correlation between TCR beta diversity and naive T cell percentage was strong.

The table lists this clonotype with a few counts. Antigen: not known. These data are also associated with another study on T cells of mothers and their children. That source notes: Using the M1S primer, the second PCR added sample barcodes along with 2-4 random nucleotides.

Material: blood. The chain has TRBV7-8 and TRBJ2-3, with TRBD2 identical over 7 bases. The sequence derives from a girl aged 2-10 years in good health. The CDR3 DNA reads as TGTGCCAGCAGCTCCCTCGGGACTATATCTAGCACAGATACGCAGTATTTT. It yields the protein CASSSLGTISSTDTQYF. Variable domain in full (rest from reference TRBV7-8 and TRBJ2-3): GAGVSQSPRYKVAKRGQDVALRCDPISGHVSLFWYQQALGQGPEFLTYFQNEAQLDKSGLPSDRFFAERPEGSVSTLKIQRTQQEDSAVYLCASSSLGTISSTDTQYFGPGTRLTVL.